The 31 T cell receptor beta chains given below trace back to one sample, sequenced in a study of T cell repertoires in cytomegalovirus infection. MiXCR was run by TCRdb on the reads, yielding one entry per CDR3 protein. The sample records some 940,000 distinct CDR3 sequences, around 30% being singletons. These TCRs are of unknown antigen specificity. This specimen consisted of cultured CD8+ T cells from PBMCs, obtained from culture after CMV antigen stimulation. These receptors were obtained from a human donor in good health (CMV status not recorded). Some clones in this sample may be carry-over from other donors' samples.

This clonotype appeared a few times. This chain connects TRBV12-3 or TRBV12-4 to TRBJ1-2, with TRBD1 matching over 7 bases. The CDR3 spans 15 residues. The trim removed 3 bases at V and 8 bases at J, leaving 12 bases unmatched. This CDR3 is CASSFLDRAAGGYTF. CDR3 sequence (DNA): TGTGCCAGCAGTTTCCTAGACAGGGCGGCAGGAGGCTACACCTTC.

CDR3: CASSPERYYEQYV. CDR3 coding DNA: TGTGCCAGCAGTCCCGAACGTTACTACGAGCAGTACGTC. The V call is TRBV6-2 or TRBV6-3, the J call TRBJ2-7; unclear D gene. CDR3 size: 13 residues. CDR1 is MNHEY, CDR2 SVGEGT, per germline. V was trimmed by 5 bases and J by 3 bases, leaving 11 bases between them.

V gene TRBV7-9 combines with J gene TRBJ2-5; either TRBD1 or TRBD2 may supply D (5 bases each). V was pared by 3 bases and J by 5 bases, with 16 bases between. The CDR3 sequence is 15 residues long. Germline-derived CDR1 and CDR2 are SEHNR and FQNEAQ (reference sequence). In DNA, the CDR3 is TGTGCCAGCAGCTTGAGTCAGAGGGGTGCGGAGACCCAGTACTTC. Encoded protein: CASSLSQRGAETQYF.

This clonotype appeared once. The J gene is TRBJ2-1, the V gene TRBV6-2 or TRBV6-3, with D perhaps TRBD1 or TRBD2 (5 bases each). This CDR3 region has 13 residues. Trimming cost V 6 bases and J 6 bases, with 12 bases left between them. The germline V gene has CDR1 MNHEY and CDR2 SVGEGT. Here the CDR3 DNA reads TGTGCCAGCAGGGAGGCAAGGGGCAATGAGCAGTTCTTC. Residues: CASREARGNEQFF.

This chain joins TRBV12-3 or TRBV12-4 and TRBJ1-2; the D gene is possibly TRBD1 (6 bases). The CDR3 is 15 amino acids. V was pared by 1 base and J by 4 bases, with 13 bases between. CDR3 region: CASSLGAGVRYGYTF. DNA of the CDR3: TGTGCCAGCAGTTTAGGGGCAGGGGTTCGCTATGGCTACACCTTC.

The chain's CDR3 is CASSYSREFYF. In DNA, the CDR3 is TGTGCCAGCAGTTACTCGCGGGAGTTTTATTTT. This rearrangement joins TRBV6-6 to TRBJ2-3; 7 bases fit TRBD2. The CDR3 totals 11 residues. In germline, CDR1 is MNHNY, CDR2 SVGAGI (reference sequence). Unmatched junction bases numbered 3, after V lost 0 bases and J lost 15 bases.

J is TRBJ1-5 and V is TRBV12-3 or TRBV12-4, with 11 bases that match TRBD1. The junction had 5 bases not matched to a gene; V was cut back by 7 bases and J by 6 bases. This CDR3 spans 14 amino acids. CDR3 DNA sequence: TGTGCCAGCACCTCGGACAGGGGGCTTCAGCCCCAGCATTTT. Protein product: CASTSDRGLQPQHF.

V gene TRBV19 combines with J gene TRBJ2-1; D is undetermined. CDR1 and CDR2 from the germline V gene are LNHDA and SQIVND (reference sequence). CDR3 length: 13 amino acids. Trimming took off 5 bases at V and 5 bases at J, with 10 bases between the two ends. CDR3 region: CASSSRRHNEQFF. The CDR3 DNA sequence: TGTGCCAGTAGTTCCCGACGGCACAATGAGCAGTTCTTC.

The chain joins TRBV19 to TRBJ1-1; no reliable D call. Between the trimmed V and J ends, which lost 4 bases and 1 base, there was a span of 7 bases. The germline V gene has CDR1 LNHDA and CDR2 SQIVND (reference sequence). The CDR3 consists of 13 residues. In DNA, the CDR3 is TGTGCCAGTAGTACAATACCGAACACTGAAGCTTTCTTT. It codes for CASSTIPNTEAFF. The entire variable domain, with the rest obtained from reference TRBV19 and TRBJ1-1, is as follows: DGGITQSPKYLFRKEGQNVTLSCEQNLNHDAMYWYRQDPGQGLRLIYYSQIVNDFQKGDIAEGYSVSREKKESFPLTVTSAQKNPTAFYLCASSTIPNTEAFFGQGTRLTVV.

A few counts support this clonotype. The chain links TRBV12-3 or TRBV12-4 to TRBJ1-3; D uncertain. Trimming removed 0 bases from V and 6 bases from J, with 12 bases in between. The length of the CDR3 is 15 residues. The DNA of the CDR3 is TGTGCCAGCAGTTTAGCGCGTTCGGGAGAAAACACCATATATTTT. Protein: CASSLARSGENTIYF.

This chain uses TRBV5-1 with TRBJ1-1, with no clear D. V gave up 4 bases and J gave up 2 bases, with 15 bases separating them. This CDR3 region has 15 residues. CDR1 is SGHRS, CDR2 YFSETQ, per germline. CDR3: CASSPDRRTNTEAFF. In DNA, the CDR3 is TGCGCCAGCAGCCCCGATCGGCGTACCAACACTGAAGCTTTCTTT.

The chain links TRBV13 to TRBJ2-2; the D is unclear. There are 14 residues in the CDR3. V was trimmed by 2 bases and J by 0 bases, leaving 4 bases between them. Germline-derived CDR1 and CDR2 are PRHDT and FYEKMQ (reference sequence). The CDR3 sequence: CASSLRTNTGELFF. The DNA of the CDR3 is TGTGCCAGCAGCTTACGGACGAACACCGGGGAGCTGTTTTTT.

This clonotype was found once. This may arise from a read error, as a much more abundant clone is one base away. V gene TRBV7-6 combines with J gene TRBJ2-1; possible D gene TRBD2, 7 bases. The germline V and J ends were trimmed by 3 bases and 12 bases, with 21 bases remaining between them. The germline V gene has CDR1 SGHVS and CDR2 FNYEAQ. The CDR3 extends over 15 amino acids. The CDR3 DNA sequence: TGTGCCAGCAGCTTCGGGGGGCCCCGGGGTGATGCGCAGTTCTTC. Translated, it gives CASSFGGPRGDAQFF.

Points on this clonotype: A much larger clone sits a single nucleotide away, making a read error possible. The J gene is TRBJ2-3, the V gene TRBV10-3; 15 bases align to TRBD2. CDR3 length equals 18 residues. Germline CDR1 and CDR2: ENHRY and SYGVKD. The DNA of the CDR3 is TGTACCATCAGTTCTGGACTAGCGGGGGGGCCAGTTACAGATACGCAGTATTTT. Protein product: CTISSGLAGGPVTDTQYF.

V gene TRBV19 combines with J gene TRBJ2-1; perhaps TRBD2 as D (5 bases). Germline V gives CDR1 LNHDA, CDR2 SQIVND (reference sequence). CDR3 size: 16 residues. The V end lost 2 bases, the J end lost 3 bases, and 14 bases lay between the germline ends. Here the CDR3 reads CASSIKGVGIYNEQFF. The CDR3 nucleotides are TGTGCCAGTAGTATAAAGGGAGTCGGGATCTACAATGAGCAGTTCTTC.

The chain links TRBV4-2 to TRBJ2-5, with D perhaps given as TRBD1 or TRBD2 (6 bases each). V was pared by 6 bases and J by 0 bases, with 11 bases between. Germline V CDR1 and CDR2: LGHNA, YNFKEQ. The CDR3 is 14 residues long. The DNA for the CDR3 is TGTGCCAGCAGGGGGGGCGGGTACCAAGAGACCCAGTACTTC. Protein product: CASRGGGYQETQYF.

The chain employs TRBV19 and TRBJ2-5; D is tentatively TRBD1 or TRBD2 (5 bases each). Trimming removed 5 bases at V and 2 bases at J, with 27 bases between. CDR3 size: 19 residues. Germline V lookup: CDR1 LNHDA, CDR2 SQIVND (reference sequence). The CDR3 loop is CASSRPREGERSPQETQYF. Written as DNA, the CDR3 is TGTGCCAGTAGTCGACCACGGGAAGGGGAGCGAAGCCCTCAAGAGACCCAGTACTTC.

The chain recombines TRBV3-1 with TRBJ2-7, with D possibly being TRBD1 (6 bases). The CDR3 is 14 amino acids. Germline-derived CDR1 and CDR2 are LGHDT and YNNKEL (reference sequence). With 4 bases removed from V and 3 bases from J, the gap between germline ends came to 13 bases. The CDR3 DNA follows: TGTGCCAGCAGCCCACCCGGACAGCACTACGAGCAGTACTTC. It codes for CASSPPGQHYEQYF.

Only a few counts were recorded for this clonotype. The V and J genes are TRBV7-9 and TRBJ1-4, with 9 bases fitting TRBD1. The germline gives CDR1 SEHNR, CDR2 FQNEAQ (reference sequence). After removal of 5 bases from V and 6 bases from J, the junction contained 13 bases not matched to a gene. CDR3 size: 17 residues. The CDR3, as DNA: TGTGCCAGCAGCCCGAAGCGAGCCGGGACAGGGTATGAAAAACTGTTTTTT. Translation gives CASSPKRAGTGYEKLFF.

The chain couples TRBV19 to TRBJ2-7; D is possibly TRBD1 (6 bases). Trimming took off 5 bases at V and 3 bases at J, with 17 bases between the two ends. CDR1 and CDR2 (germline): LNHDA, SQIVND (reference sequence). The CDR3 sequence is 15 residues long. For the CDR3, the DNA is TGTGCCAGTAGTTTGCCCGGGCAGGGGATCTACGAGCAGTACTTC. Amino acids: CASSLPGQGIYEQYF.

The chain employs TRBV6-1 and TRBJ1-1; 7 bases align to TRBD1. The V and J ends lost 6 bases and 4 bases, in that order; junction bases with no gene match: 8. Looked up from germline, CDR1 is MNHNS and CDR2 is SASEGT. This CDR3 has 14 amino acids. The CDR3 sequence is CASSLSRGVTEAFF. The CDR3 nucleotides are TGTGCCAGCAGCCTATCCAGGGGGGTCACTGAAGCTTTCTTT.

Worth noting for this clonotype: A single base separates this from a much larger clone, so it may be a read error. V and J are TRBV7-2 and TRBJ2-5, with D perhaps matching TRBD1 (5 bases). Germline CDR1 is SGHTA and CDR2 is FQGNSA. The CDR3 totals 15 residues. Deletions cut 5 bases from V and 2 bases from J, with 15 bases between. CDR3 DNA sequence: TGTGCCAGCAGCCGAAACAGGTGGGGACAAGAGACCCAGTACTTC. It encodes CASSRNRWGQETQYF. Looking up the rest from reference TRBV7-2 and TRBJ2-5 gives the full variable domain: GAGVSQSPSNKVTEKGKDVELRCDPISGHTALYWYRQSLGQGLEFLIYFQGNSAPDKSGLPSDRFSAERTGGSVSTLTIQRTQQEDSAVYLCASSRNRWGQETQYFGPGTRLLVL.

This clonotype was counted only a few times. The chain carries TRBV6-6 and TRBJ2-2; TRBD2 agrees at 7 bases. The germline V gene encodes CDR1 MNHNY and CDR2 SVGAGI (reference sequence). There are 19 residues in the CDR3. The junction had 14 bases not matched to a gene; V was cut back by 1 base and J by 3 bases. As DNA, the CDR3 is TGTGCCAGCAGTTACTTGTCCCCGCGGGGGAGCCATCACACCGGGGAGCTGTTTTTT. It is translated as CASSYLSPRGSHHTGELFF.

This chain uses TRBV11-2 with TRBJ2-7, with unresolved D. CDR1 and CDR2 from the germline V gene are SGHAT and FQNNGV. The CDR3 is 11 amino acids. The ends were cut back, 5 bases at V and 3 bases at J, with 5 bases in the middle. CDR3 nucleotide sequence: TGTGCCAGCAGCACCAACTACGAGCAGTACGTC. Residues: CASSTNYEQYV.

This clonotype showed up many times. The chain links TRBV14 to TRBJ1-1; D is perhaps TRBD1 (6 bases). This CDR3 has 14 amino acids. The germline V and J ends were trimmed by 4 bases and 1 base, with 10 bases remaining between them. The germline V gene encodes CDR1 SGHDN and CDR2 FVKESK. CDR3 sequence reads: CASSPGARNTEAFF. The CDR3 DNA follows: TGTGCCAGCAGCCCAGGGGCGCGGAACACTGAAGCTTTCTTT. The whole variable domain, filled in from reference TRBV14 and TRBJ1-1, reads EAGVTQFPSHSVIEKGQTVTLRCDPISGHDNLYWYRRVMGKEIKFLLHFVKESKQDESGMPNNRFLAERTGGTYSTLKVQPAELEDSGVYFCASSPGARNTEAFFGQGTRLTVV.

The chain has TRBV3-1 and TRBJ1-2; D gene ambiguous. This CDR3 region has 15 residues. V dropped 1 base and J dropped 4 bases, with 13 bases sitting between them. Per germline, CDR1 LGHDT and CDR2 YNNKEL (reference sequence). The CDR3 loop is CASSQATGSGYGYTF. CDR3 in DNA: TGTGCCAGCAGCCAAGCCACGGGGTCTGGCTATGGCTACACCTTC.

The chain uses TRBV27 and TRBJ1-5, with D perhaps TRBD1 (5 bases). Between the trimmed V and J ends, which lost 4 bases and 8 bases, there was a span of 15 bases. CDR3 length equals 14 residues. Germline CDR1 MNHEY, CDR2 SMNVEV (reference sequence). CDR3 region: CASSSGPGREPQHF. The CDR3 DNA is TGTGCCAGCAGTTCGGGGCCGGGAAGGGAGCCCCAGCATTTT.

The chain employs TRBV4-3 and TRBJ2-2, with D tentatively TRBD1 or TRBD2 (7 bases each). CDR3 length: 15 residues. The V end lost 1 base, the J end lost 6 bases, and 12 bases lay between the germline ends. Germline V gene data show CDR1 as LGHNA and CDR2 as YSLEER. The CDR3 DNA is TGCGCCAGCAGCCAAGGGGGAGGGGGCCCCGGGGAGCTGTTTTTT. As protein: CASSQGGGGPGELFF.

With regard to this clonotype: Mismatch with germline at one junction end may stem from a read error. The chain uses TRBV7-6 and TRBJ2-5; possibly TRBD2 for D (5 bases). The CDR3 runs to 14 residues. The germline V gene encodes CDR1 SGHVS and CDR2 FNYEAQ. The CDR3 sequence is CANSPAELGETQYF. The DNA of the CDR3 is TGTGCCAACAGCCCGGCAGAACTAGGAGAGACCCAGTACTTC.

The rearrangement uses TRBV19 and TRBJ1-1; a weak D match, TRBD1 (5 bases). The CDR3 loop spans 14 amino acids. Trimming stripped 5 bases from V and 3 bases from J, with 13 bases between. Germline lookup yields CDR1 LNHDA and CDR2 SQIVND (reference sequence). CDR3 in amino acids: CASSPYGAYTEAFF. CDR3 bases: TGTGCCAGTAGTCCCTATGGGGCGTACACTGAAGCTTTCTTT.

The gene calls are TRBV11-2 and TRBJ2-1; no firm D call. V was trimmed by 1 base and J by 9 bases, leaving 13 bases between them. Germline V CDR1 and CDR2: SGHAT, FQNNGV. This CDR3 has 14 residues. CDR3 sequence: CASSLVGSAGEQFF. The CDR3 DNA follows: TGTGCCAGCAGCTTAGTGGGGTCGGCAGGTGAGCAGTTCTTC. The whole variable domain, remainder taken from reference TRBV11-2 and TRBJ2-1, is EAGVAQSPRYKIIEKRQSVAFWCNPISGHATLYWYQQILGQGPKLLIQFQNNGVVDDSQLPKDRFSAERLKGVDSTLKIQPAKLEDSAVYLCASSLVGSAGEQFFGPGTRLTVL.